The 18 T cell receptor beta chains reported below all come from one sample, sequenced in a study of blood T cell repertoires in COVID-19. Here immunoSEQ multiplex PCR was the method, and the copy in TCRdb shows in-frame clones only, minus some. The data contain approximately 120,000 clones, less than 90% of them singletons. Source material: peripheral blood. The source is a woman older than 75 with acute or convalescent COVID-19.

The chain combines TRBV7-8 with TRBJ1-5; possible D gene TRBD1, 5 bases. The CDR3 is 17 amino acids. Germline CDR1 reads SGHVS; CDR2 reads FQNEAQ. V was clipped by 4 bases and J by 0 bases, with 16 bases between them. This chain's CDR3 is CASSSQGLFHSNQPQHF. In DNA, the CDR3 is TGTGCCAGCAGCTCTCAGGGCCTGTTCCATAGCAATCAGCCCCAGCATTTT.

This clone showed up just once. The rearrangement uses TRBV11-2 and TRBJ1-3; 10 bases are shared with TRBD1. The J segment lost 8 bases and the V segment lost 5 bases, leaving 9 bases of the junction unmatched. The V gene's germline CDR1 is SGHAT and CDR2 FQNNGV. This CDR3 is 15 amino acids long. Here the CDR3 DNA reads TGTGCCAGCAGCCTCCTCAGGACAGGGGGGGACACCATATATTTT. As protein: CASSLLRTGGDTIYF.

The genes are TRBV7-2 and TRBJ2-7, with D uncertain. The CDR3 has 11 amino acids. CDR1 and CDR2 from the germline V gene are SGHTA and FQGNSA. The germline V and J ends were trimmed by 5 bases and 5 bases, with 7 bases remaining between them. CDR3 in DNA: TGTGCCAGCAGCCGTAGAAACGAGCAGTACTTC. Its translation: CASSRRNEQYF.

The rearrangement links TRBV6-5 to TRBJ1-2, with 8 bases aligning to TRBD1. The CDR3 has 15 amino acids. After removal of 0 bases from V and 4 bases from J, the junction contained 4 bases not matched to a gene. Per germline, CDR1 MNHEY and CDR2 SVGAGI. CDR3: CASSYSTGAFYGYTF. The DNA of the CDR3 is TGTGCCAGCAGTTACTCGACAGGGGCCTTCTATGGCTACACCTTC.

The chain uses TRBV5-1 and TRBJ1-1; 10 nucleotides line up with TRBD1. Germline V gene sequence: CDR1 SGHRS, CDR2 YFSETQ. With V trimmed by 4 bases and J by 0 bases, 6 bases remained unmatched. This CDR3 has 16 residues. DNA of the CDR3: TGCGCCAGCAGCCCCGGACAGGGGGGAATGAACACTGAAGCTTTCTTT. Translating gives CASSPGQGGMNTEAFF.

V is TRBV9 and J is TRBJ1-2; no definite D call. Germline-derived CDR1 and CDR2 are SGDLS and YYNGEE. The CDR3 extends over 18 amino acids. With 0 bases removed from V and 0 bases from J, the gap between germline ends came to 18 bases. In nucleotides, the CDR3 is TGTGCCAGCAGCGTAGCTTACGGTTCCGGGAAGGCTAACTATGGCTACACCTTC. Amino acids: CASSVAYGSGKANYGYTF.

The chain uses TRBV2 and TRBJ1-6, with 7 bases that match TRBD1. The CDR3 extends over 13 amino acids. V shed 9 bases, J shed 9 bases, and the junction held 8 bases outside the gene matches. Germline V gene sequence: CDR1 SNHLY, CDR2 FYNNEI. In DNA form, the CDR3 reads TGTGCCAGTAAACAGGGGACCGGTTCACCCCTCCACTTT. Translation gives CASKQGTGSPLHF.

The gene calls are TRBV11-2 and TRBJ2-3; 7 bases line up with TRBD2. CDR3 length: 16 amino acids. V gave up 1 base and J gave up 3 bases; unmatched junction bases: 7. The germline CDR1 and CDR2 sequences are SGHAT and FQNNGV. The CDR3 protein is CASSLGIAGGTDTQYF. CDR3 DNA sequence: TGTGCCAGCAGCTTAGGTATAGCGGGCGGAACAGATACGCAGTATTTT.

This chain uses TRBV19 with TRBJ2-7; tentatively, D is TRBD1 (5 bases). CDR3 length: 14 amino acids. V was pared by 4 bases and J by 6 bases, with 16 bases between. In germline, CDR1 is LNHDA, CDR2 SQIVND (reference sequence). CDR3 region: CASSNGAFGGEQYF. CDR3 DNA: TGTGCCAGTAGTAATGGGGCTTTCGGCGGCGAGCAGTACTTC. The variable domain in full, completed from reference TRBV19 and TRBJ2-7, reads DGGITQSPKYLFRKEGQNVTLSCEQNLNHDAMYWYRQDPGQGLRLIYYSQIVNDFQKGDIAEGYSVSREKKESFPLTVTSAQKNPTAFYLCASSNGAFGGEQYFGPGTRLTVT.

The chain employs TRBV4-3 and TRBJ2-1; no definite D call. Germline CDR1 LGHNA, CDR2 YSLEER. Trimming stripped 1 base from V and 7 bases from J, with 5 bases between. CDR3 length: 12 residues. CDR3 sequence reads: CASSQVPNEQFF. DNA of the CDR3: TGCGCCAGCAGCCAAGTTCCTAATGAGCAGTTCTTC.

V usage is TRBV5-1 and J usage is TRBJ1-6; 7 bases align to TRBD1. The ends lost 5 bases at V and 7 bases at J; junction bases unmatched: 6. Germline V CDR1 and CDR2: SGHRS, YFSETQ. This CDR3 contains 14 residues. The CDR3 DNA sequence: TGCGCCAGCAGATCCGGGACAGAAAATTCACCCCTCCACTTT. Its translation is CASRSGTENSPLHF.

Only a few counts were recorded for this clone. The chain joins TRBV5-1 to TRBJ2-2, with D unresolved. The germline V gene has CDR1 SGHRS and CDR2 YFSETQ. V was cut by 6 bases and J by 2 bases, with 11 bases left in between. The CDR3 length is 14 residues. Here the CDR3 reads CASMKSLNTGELFF. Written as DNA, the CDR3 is TGCGCCAGCATGAAGTCGCTAAACACCGGGGAGCTGTTTTTT.

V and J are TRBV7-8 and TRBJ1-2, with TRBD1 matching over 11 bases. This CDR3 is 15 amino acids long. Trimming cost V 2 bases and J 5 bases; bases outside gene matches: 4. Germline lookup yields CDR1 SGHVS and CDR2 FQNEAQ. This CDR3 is CASSLSGTGGYGYTF. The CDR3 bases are TGTGCCAGCAGCTTAAGCGGGACAGGGGGATATGGCTACACCTTC.

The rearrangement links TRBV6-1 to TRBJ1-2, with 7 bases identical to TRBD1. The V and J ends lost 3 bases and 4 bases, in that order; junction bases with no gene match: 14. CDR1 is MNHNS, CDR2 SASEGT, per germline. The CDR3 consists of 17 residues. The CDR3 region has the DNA TGTGCCAGCAGTGAGATCCGGGACAGTCAGGGTGGCTATGGCTACACCTTC. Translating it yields CASSEIRDSQGGYGYTF.

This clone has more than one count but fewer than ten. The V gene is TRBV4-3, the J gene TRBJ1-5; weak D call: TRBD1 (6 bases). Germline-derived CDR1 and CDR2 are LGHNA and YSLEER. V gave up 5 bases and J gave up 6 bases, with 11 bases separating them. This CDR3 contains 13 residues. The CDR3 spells CASSYKTGQPQHF. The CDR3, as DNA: TGCGCCAGCAGCTACAAGACAGGTCAGCCCCAGCATTTT.

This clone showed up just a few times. The CDR3 is CASSDTGGTTEAFF. Written as DNA, the CDR3 is TGCGCCAGCAGCGATACAGGGGGTACGACTGAAGCTTTCTTT. The chain employs TRBV5-1 and TRBJ1-1, with 8 bases matching TRBD1. The CDR3 totals 14 residues. The J segment lost 5 bases and the V segment lost 4 bases, leaving 7 bases of the junction unmatched. The germline gives CDR1 SGHRS, CDR2 YFSETQ.

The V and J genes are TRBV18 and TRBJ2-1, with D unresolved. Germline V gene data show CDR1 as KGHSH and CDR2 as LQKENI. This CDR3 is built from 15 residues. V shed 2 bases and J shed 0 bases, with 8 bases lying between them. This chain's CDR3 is CASSPTWSSYNEQFF. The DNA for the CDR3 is TGTGCCAGCTCACCAACCTGGAGCTCCTACAATGAGCAGTTCTTC.

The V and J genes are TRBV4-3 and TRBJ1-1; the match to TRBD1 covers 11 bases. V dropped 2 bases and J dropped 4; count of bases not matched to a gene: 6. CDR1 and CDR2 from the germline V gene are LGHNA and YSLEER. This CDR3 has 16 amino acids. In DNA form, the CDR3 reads TGCGCCAGCAGCCAAACCTTTGGGACAGGGGGCACTGAAGCTTTCTTT. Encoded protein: CASSQTFGTGGTEAFF.